The 12 T cell receptor beta chains given below trace back to one sample, sequenced in a study of CD8 T cells in ankylosing spondylitis. Via MiXCR, TCRdb re-called the 5' RACE reads, giving one row per CDR3 protein. The sample holds some 200,000 distinct CDR3 sequences; about 26% are singletons and the top ten take approximately 6.6%. Input material: blood, either unsorted or a sorted T cell fraction (not recorded which). The receptors were gathered from a male donor with ankylosing spondylitis or in good health (not recorded which).

The chain carries TRBV6-1 and TRBJ1-1; 9 bases align to TRBD1. The CDR3 is 15 amino acids. V shed 3 bases and J 11 bases; nucleotides not matched to a gene: 13. Germline CDR1 reads MNHNS; CDR2 reads SASEGT. The DNA of the CDR3 is TGTGCCAGCAGTGATATGTACAGGGGGCGGCAGGGGGCTTTCTTT. Its protein is CASSDMYRGRQGAFF.

This clonotype has more than one count but fewer than ten. V usage is TRBV20-1 and J usage is TRBJ2-2; no firm D call. This CDR3 contains 14 residues. Germline V gives CDR1 DFQATT, CDR2 SNEGSKA (reference sequence). The V and J ends lost 6 bases and 8 bases respectively, with 19 bases between them. CDR3 coding DNA: TGCAGTGCCGCGGACGTAGCCCGTTGGGGGGAGCTGTTTTTT. Protein product: CSAADVARWGELFF.

V is TRBV7-3 and J is TRBJ2-1; 8 bases are a match to TRBD2. The CDR3 contains 15 residues. J gave up 5 bases and V 4 bases, and 7 bases lay outside the gene matches. Germline values: CDR1 SGHTA, CDR2 FQGTGA. In DNA, the CDR3 is TGTGCCAGCAGCTCACCGGGAGGGACGAACAATGAGCAGTTCTTC. It yields the protein CASSSPGGTNNEQFF.

This clonotype has a handful of counts. The CDR3 is CSANQREATYEQYF. CDR3 nucleotides: TGCAGTGCTAATCAGCGGGAGGCCACGTACGAGCAGTACTTC. The chain carries TRBV20-1 and TRBJ2-7, with 9 bases that match TRBD2. This CDR3 contains 14 residues. Germline V CDR1 and CDR2: DFQATT, SNEGSKA (reference sequence). Trimming cost V 4 bases and J 4 bases; bases outside gene matches: 8.

With respect to this clonotype: At one end, the junction sequence differs from germline, possibly due to a read error. The J gene is TRBJ2-1, the V gene TRBV20-1; 7 bases agree with TRBD2. The CDR3 totals 11 residues. CDR1 is DFQATT, CDR2 SNEGSKA, per germline (reference sequence). CDR3 protein: CASGKYNEQFF. In DNA form, the CDR3 reads TGTGCTAGCGGAAAGTACAATGAGCAGTTCTTC.

This clonotype has ten or more counts. This rearrangement joins TRBV5-6 to TRBJ2-6, with D possibly matching TRBD1 (5 bases). The CDR3 consists of 16 residues. Trimming stripped 4 bases from V and 4 bases from J, with 15 bases between. CDR1 is SGHDT, CDR2 YYEEEE, per germline. The CDR3 DNA reads as TGTGCCAGCAGCCCAAACCAGGGTTCCGGGGCCAACGTCCTGACTTTC. Translation: CASSPNQGSGANVLTF.

This clonotype was observed a handful of times. The CDR3 loop reads CSARDPPAGEEQFF. The CDR3 nucleotides are TGCAGTGCTAGAGATCCCCCAGCGGGAGAAGAGCAGTTCTTC. The V and J genes are TRBV20-1 and TRBJ2-1, with 8 bases aligning to TRBD2. The V segment lost 0 bases and the J segment 10 bases; nucleotides outside the gene matches: 8. Germline values: CDR1 DFQATT, CDR2 SNEGSKA (reference sequence). The CDR3 spans 14 residues.

This clonotype has a count of ten or more. The chain is built from TRBV12-3 or TRBV12-4 and TRBJ2-2; 9 nucleotides line up with TRBD2. V gave up 6 bases and J gave up 6 bases; unmatched junction bases: 8. The CDR3 totals 15 residues. CDR3: CASRPGTSFPGELFF. The DNA of the CDR3 is TGTGCCAGCAGGCCCGGGACTAGCTTTCCCGGGGAGCTGTTTTTT.

This clonotype was seen ten or more times. DNA for the CDR3: TGCAGTGCTAGTGGTGTCCGGGGACTAGCGATCGACGAGCAGTACTTC. This sequence encodes CSASGVRGLAIDEQYF. The rearrangement joins TRBV20-1 to TRBJ2-7, with TRBD2 identical over 10 bases. V shed 3 bases, J shed 5 bases, and the junction held 13 bases outside the gene matches. CDR3 size: 16 residues. The V gene's germline CDR1 is DFQATT and CDR2 SNEGSKA (reference sequence).

This clonotype was detected many times. The chain couples TRBV7-9 to TRBJ2-1; 9 bases agree with TRBD2. CDR3 size: 15 residues. In germline, CDR1 is SEHNR, CDR2 FQNEAQ (reference sequence). J was trimmed by 5 bases and V by 5 bases; bases with no gene match: 7. For the CDR3, the DNA is TGTGCCAGCAGCGATCAGACTAGCGGAGACAATGAGCAGTTCTTC. Amino acid sequence: CASSDQTSGDNEQFF.

Details on this clonotype: A read error is possible here, since a much larger clone lies one base away. This chain links TRBV12-3 or TRBV12-4 with TRBJ2-3; the D is unclear. The CDR3 has 14 amino acids. Trimming pared 7 bases from V and 1 base from J, leaving 12 bases between. The CDR3 spells CASNSPGGTDTQYF. In DNA, the CDR3 is TGTGCCAGCAACAGTCCTGGGGGCACAGATACGCAGTATTTT.

This clonotype was picked up many times. The V and J genes are TRBV5-8 and TRBJ2-7; D is unresolved. Germline V CDR1 and CDR2: SGHTS, YDEGEE. The CDR3 covers 11 residues. The germline V and J ends were trimmed by 4 bases and 6 bases, with 8 bases remaining between them. This chain's CDR3 is CASSHAVEQYF. The CDR3, as DNA: TGTGCCAGCAGCCACGCGGTCGAGCAGTACTTC.